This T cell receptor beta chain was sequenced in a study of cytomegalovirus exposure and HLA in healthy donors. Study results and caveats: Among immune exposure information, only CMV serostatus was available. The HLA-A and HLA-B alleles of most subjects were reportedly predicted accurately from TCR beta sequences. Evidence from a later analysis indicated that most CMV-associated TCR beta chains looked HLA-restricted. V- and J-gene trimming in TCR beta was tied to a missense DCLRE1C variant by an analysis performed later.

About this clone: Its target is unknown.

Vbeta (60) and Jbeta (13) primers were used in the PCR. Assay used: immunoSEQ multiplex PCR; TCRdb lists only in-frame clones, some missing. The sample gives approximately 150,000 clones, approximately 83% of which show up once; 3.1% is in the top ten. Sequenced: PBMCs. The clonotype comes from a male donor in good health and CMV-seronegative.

The CDR3 DNA reads as TGCGCCAGCAGCTATAATACGGGACAGGAAAAACTGTTTTTT. Its translation: CASSYNTGQEKLFF. The chain is built from TRBV5-1 and TRBJ1-4; TRBD1 agrees at 7 bases. V lost 3 bases to trimming and J lost 8 bases; unmatched junction nucleotides: 7. The CDR3 extends over 14 amino acids. Looked up from germline, CDR1 is SGHRS and CDR2 is YFSETQ.